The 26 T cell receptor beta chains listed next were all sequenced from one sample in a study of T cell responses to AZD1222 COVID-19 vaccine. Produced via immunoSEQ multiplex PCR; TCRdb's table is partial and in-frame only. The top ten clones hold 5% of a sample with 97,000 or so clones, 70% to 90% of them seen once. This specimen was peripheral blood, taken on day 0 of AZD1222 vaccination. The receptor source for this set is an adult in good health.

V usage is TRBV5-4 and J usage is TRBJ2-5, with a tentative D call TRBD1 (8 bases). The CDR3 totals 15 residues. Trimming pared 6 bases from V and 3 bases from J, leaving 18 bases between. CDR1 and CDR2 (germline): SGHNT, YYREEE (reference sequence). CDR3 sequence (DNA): TGTGCCAGCAAAGGCCCACAGGGGGGGGAAGAGACCCAGTACTTC. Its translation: CASKGPQGGEETQYF.

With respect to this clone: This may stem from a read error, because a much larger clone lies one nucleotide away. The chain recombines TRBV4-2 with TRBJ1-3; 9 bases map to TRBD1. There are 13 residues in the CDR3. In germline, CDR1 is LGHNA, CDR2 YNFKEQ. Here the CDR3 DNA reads TGTACCAGCAGGACAGGGGCAGGAAACACCATATATTTT. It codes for CTSRTGAGNTIYF.

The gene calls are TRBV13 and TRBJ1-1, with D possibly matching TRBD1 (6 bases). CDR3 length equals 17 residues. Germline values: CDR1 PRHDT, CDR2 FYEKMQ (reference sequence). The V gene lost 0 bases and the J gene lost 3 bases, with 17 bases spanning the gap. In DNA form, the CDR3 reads TGTGCCAGCAGCTTAGGCCTCAAATGGGGGCTGGACACTGAAGCTTTCTTT. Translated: CASSLGLKWGLDTEAFF.

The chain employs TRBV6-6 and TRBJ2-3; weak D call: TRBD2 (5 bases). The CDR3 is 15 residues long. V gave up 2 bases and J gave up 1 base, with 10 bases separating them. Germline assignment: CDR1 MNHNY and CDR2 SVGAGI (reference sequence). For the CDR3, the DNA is TGTGCCAGCAGTTACCTAGCCCCCCGCACAGATACGCAGTATTTT. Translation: CASSYLAPRTDTQYF.

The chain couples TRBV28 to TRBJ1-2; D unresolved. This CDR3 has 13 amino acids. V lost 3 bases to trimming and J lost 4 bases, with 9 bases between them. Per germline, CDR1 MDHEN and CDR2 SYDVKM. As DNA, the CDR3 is TGTGCCAGCAGTTTCCGAGGTAGCTATGGCTACACCTTC. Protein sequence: CASSFRGSYGYTF.

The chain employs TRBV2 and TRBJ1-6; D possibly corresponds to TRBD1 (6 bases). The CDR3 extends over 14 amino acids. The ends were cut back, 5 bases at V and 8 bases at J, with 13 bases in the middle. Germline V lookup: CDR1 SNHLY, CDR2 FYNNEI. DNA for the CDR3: TGTGCCAGCAGTCGAGCAGGGGCCTATTCACCCCTCCACTTT. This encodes CASSRAGAYSPLHF.

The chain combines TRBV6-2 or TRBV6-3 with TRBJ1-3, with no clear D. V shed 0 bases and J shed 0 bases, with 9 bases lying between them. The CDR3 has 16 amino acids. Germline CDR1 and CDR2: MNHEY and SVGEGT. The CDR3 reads CASSYSRDTSGNTIYF. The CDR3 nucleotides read TGTGCCAGCAGTTACTCGAGGGATACCTCTGGAAACACCATATATTTT.

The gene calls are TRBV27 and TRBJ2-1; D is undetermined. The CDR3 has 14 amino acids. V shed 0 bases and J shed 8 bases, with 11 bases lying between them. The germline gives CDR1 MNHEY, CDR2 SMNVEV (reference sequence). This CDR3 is CASSLSKGIHEQFF. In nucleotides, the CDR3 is TGTGCCAGCAGTTTATCCAAGGGCATTCATGAGCAGTTCTTC.

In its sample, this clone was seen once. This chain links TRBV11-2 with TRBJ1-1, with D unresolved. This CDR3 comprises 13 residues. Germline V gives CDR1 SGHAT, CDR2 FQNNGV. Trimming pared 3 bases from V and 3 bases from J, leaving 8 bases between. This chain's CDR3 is CASSFNSYTEAFF. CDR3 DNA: TGTGCCAGCAGCTTCAACAGTTACACTGAAGCTTTCTTT.

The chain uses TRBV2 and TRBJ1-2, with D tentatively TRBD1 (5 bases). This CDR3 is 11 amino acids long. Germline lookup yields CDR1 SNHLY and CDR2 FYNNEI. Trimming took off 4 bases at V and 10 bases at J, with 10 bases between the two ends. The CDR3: CASSGDFDYTF. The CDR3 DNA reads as TGTGCCAGCAGTGGGGACTTTGACTACACCTTC.

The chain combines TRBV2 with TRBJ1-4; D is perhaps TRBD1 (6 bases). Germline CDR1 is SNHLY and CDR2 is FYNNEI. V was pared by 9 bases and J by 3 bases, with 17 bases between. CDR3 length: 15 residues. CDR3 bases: TGTGCCAGTTCCACCCGTAGGACAGCTAATGAAAAACTGTTTTTT. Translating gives CASSTRRTANEKLFF.

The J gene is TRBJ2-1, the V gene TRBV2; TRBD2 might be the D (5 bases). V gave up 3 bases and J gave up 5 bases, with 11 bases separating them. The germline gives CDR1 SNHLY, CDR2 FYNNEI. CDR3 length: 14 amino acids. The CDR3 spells CASSDVRGNNEQFF. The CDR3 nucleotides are TGTGCCAGCAGTGACGTTCGAGGGAACAATGAGCAGTTCTTC.

CDR3 DNA: TGTGCCAGCAGTTGGGCCAGCGGGAATTCACCCCTCCACTTT. Amino acids: CASSWASGNSPLHF. The rearrangement uses TRBV28 and TRBJ1-6; D unclear. V lost 4 bases and J 7 bases, leaving 11 bases between the germline ends. Germline lookup yields CDR1 MDHEN and CDR2 SYDVKM. This CDR3 has 14 residues.

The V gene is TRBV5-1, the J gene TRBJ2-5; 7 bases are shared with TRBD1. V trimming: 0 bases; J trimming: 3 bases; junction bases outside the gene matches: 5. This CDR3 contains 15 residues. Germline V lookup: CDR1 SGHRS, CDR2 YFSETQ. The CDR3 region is CASSLVGTVEETQYF. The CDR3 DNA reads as TGCGCCAGCAGCTTGGTAGGGACAGTAGAAGAGACCCAGTACTTC.

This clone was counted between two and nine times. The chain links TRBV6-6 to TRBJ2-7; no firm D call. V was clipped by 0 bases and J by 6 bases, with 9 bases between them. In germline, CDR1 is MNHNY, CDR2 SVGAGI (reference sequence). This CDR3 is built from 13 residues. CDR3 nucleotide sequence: TGTGCCAGCAGTTACTCTTCCGAGCTCGAGCAGTACTTC. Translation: CASSYSSELEQYF.

This CDR3 reads CASSLGRHNTEAFF. The CDR3 nucleotides are TGTGCCAGCAGCTTGGGACGGCACAACACTGAAGCTTTCTTT. The V call is TRBV5-5, the J call TRBJ1-1; D remains unclear. Between the trimmed V and J ends, which lost 0 bases and 2 bases, there was a span of 8 bases. This CDR3 contains 14 residues. Germline CDR1 is SGHKS and CDR2 is YYEKEE (reference sequence). Together with reference TRBV5-5 and TRBJ1-1, the CDR3 gives the full variable domain: DAGVTQSPTHLIKTRGQQVTLRCSPISGHKSVSWYQQVLGQGPQFIFQYYEKEERGRGNFPDRFSARQFPNYSSELNVNALLLGDSALYLCASSLGRHNTEAFFGQGTRLTVV.

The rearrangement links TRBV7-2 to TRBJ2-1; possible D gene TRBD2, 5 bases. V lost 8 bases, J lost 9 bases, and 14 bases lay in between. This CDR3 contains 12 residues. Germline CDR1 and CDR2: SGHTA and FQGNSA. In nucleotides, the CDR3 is TGTGCCAGCGGGAGAATGGGGAGTGAGCAGTTCTTC. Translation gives CASGRMGSEQFF.

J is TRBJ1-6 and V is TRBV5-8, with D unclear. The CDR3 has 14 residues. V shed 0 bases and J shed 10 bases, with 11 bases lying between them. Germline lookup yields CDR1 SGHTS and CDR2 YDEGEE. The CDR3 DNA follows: TGTGCCAGCAGCTTGGGGGTTAACCCCTCACCCCTCCACTTT. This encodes CASSLGVNPSPLHF.

The CDR3 region is CASSYSGRGNTEAFF. As DNA, the CDR3 is TGTGCCAGCAGTTACTCCGGCAGGGGGAACACTGAAGCTTTCTTT. This chain connects TRBV6-5 to TRBJ1-1; possible D gene TRBD1, 6 bases. Germline values: CDR1 MNHEY, CDR2 SVGAGI. The CDR3 runs to 15 residues. The V end was cut by 0 bases, the J end by 1 base, with 9 bases between.

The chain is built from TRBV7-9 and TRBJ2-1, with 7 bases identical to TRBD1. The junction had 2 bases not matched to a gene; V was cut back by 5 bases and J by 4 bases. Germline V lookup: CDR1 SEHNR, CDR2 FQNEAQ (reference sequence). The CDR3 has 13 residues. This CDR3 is CASSMGQYNEQFF. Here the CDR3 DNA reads TGTGCCAGCAGCATGGGACAGTACAATGAGCAGTTCTTC. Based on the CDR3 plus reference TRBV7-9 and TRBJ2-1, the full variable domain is DTGVSQNPRHKITKRGQNVTFRCDPISEHNRLYWYRQTLGQGPEFLTYFQNEAQLEKSRLLSDRFSAERPKGSFSTLEIQRTEQGDSAMYLCASSMGQYNEQFFGPGTRLTVL.

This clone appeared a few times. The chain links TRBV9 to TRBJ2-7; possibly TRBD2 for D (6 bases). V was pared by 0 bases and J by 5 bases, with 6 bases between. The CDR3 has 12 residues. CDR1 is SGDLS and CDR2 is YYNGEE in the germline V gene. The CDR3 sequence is CASSVGGDEQYF. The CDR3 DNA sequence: TGTGCCAGCAGCGTAGGGGGGGACGAGCAGTACTTC.

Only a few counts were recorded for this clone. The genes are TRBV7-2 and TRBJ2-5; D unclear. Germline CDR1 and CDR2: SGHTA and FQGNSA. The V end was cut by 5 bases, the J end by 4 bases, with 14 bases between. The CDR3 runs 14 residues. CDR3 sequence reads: CASSQDSLGETQYF. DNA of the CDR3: TGTGCCAGCAGCCAGGATTCCCTCGGAGAGACCCAGTACTTC.

This chain's CDR3 is CASSFAPNYGYTF. DNA for the CDR3: TGTGCCAGCAGTTTTGCCCCTAACTATGGCTACACCTTC. The chain couples TRBV27 to TRBJ1-2; D is ambiguous. The CDR3 contains 13 residues. Germline loops: CDR1 MNHEY, CDR2 SMNVEV (reference sequence). Trimming shortened V by 3 bases and J by 0 bases, and 5 bases separated the two germline ends.

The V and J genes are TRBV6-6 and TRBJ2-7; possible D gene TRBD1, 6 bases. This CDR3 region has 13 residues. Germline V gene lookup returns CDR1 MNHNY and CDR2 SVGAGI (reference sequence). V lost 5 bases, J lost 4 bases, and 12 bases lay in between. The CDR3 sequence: CASSGTGIYEQYF. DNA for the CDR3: TGTGCCAGCAGTGGAACAGGGATTTACGAGCAGTACTTC.

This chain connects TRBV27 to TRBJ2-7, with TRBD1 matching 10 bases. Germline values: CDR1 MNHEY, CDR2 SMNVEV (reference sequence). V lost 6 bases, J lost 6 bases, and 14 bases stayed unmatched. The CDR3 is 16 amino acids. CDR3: CASSPRGGTGVSEQYF. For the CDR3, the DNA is TGTGCCAGCAGCCCGAGGGGGGGGACAGGGGTGTCCGAGCAGTACTTC.

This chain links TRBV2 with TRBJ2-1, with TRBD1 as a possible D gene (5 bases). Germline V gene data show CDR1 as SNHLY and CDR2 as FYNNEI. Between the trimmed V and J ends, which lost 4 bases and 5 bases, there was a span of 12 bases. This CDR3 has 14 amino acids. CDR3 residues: CASSVMGRDNEQFF. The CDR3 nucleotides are TGTGCCAGCAGTGTTATGGGCAGGGACAATGAGCAGTTCTTC.